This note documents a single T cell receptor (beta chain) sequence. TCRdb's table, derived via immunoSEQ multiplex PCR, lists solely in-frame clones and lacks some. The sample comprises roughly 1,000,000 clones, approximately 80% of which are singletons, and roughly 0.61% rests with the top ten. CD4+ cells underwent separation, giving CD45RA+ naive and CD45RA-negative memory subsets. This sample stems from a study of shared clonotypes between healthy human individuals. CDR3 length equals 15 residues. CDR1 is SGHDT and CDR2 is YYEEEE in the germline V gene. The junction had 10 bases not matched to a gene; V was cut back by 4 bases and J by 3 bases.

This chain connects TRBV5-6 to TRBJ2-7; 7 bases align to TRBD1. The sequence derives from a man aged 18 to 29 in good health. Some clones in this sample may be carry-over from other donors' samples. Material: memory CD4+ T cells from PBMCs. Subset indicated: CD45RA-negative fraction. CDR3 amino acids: CASSKRQGRGYEQYF. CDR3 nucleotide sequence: TGTGCCAGCAGCAAACGACAGGGAAGAGGCTACGAGCAGTACTTC.